This T cell receptor (beta chain) was sequenced in a study of identical twins. The cDNA had a unique molecular identifier and a template-switch universal primer site. TCRdb itself ran the 5' RACE reads through MiXCR, one entry per CDR3 protein. Here the sample spans a few hundred thousand distinct CDR3 sequences, 18% being singletons. Per the germline V gene, CDR1 is SGHKS and CDR2 is YYEKEE (reference sequence). The J segment lost 0 bases and the V segment lost 4 bases, leaving 6 bases of the junction unmatched. The CDR3 sequence is 16 residues long. This clonotype has at least ten counts. This receptor was taken from a man in his forties or fifties in good health. Source material: naive T cells sorted from blood. The chain uses TRBV5-5 and TRBJ1-4; 7 nucleotides align to TRBD1. CDR3 protein: CASSPGQAPTNEKLFF. The CDR3 bases are TGTGCCAGCAGCCCCGGACAGGCGCCAACTAATGAAAAACTGTTTTTT.